Here is one T cell receptor (beta chain) with its context. Assay: immunoSEQ multiplex PCR; the TCRdb copy retains only in-frame clones and omits some. The sample yields hundreds of thousands of clones, 80% to 90% seen once. These data originate in a study of blood T cell repertoires in COVID-19. This CDR3 spans 17 amino acids. Trimming pared 4 bases from V and 0 bases from J, leaving 16 bases between. Germline V gives CDR1 SGHNT, CDR2 YYREEE (reference sequence). The chain is built from TRBV5-4 and TRBJ2-2; a weak D match, TRBD2 (6 bases). Sequencing was done on a sample of PBMCs or T cells enriched from blood (not recorded which). The TCR comes from a young man who had recovered from COVID-19. The CDR3 coding sequence is TGTGCCAGCAGCATGGGGCGGCGGGACGCGAACACCGGGGAGCTGTTTTTT. Protein product: CASSMGRRDANTGELFF.